A selection of T cell receptor beta chains follows, all from one sample in a study of OX40 agonist ivuxolimab in advanced cancers. The table came from immunoSEQ multiplex PCR; TCRdb's copy has only in-frame clones and leaves some out. Of approximately 46,000 clones listed, 70% to 80% are singletons. The sequences come from CD4+ or CD8+ T cells sorted from blood, collected in a trial of the OX40 agonist ivuxolimab. The origin of the receptors is an adult with an advanced solid tumor such as melanoma, head and neck, liver or kidney cancer. Each CDR3 is given without its conserved first and last residue. The order of the fields is CDR3 protein, V gene, CDR3 length.

ANLGTRKY TRBV27 8
ASTGRATTTEAF TRBV6-1 12
ASSGWVGQAEETQY TRBV5-1 14
ASTSTGTSPYNEQF TRBV28 14
ASLGLPNTGELF TRBV19 12
SVVEGTYEQY TRBV29-1 10
ASSLLSALGYGYT TRBV27 13
ASSLGTEDPYEQY TRBV7-9 13
ASSSGTGGNTQY TRBV7-7 12
ASSPLRGPNTEAF TRBV11-2 13
ASRRGPGLGSDTQY TRBV7-2 14
ASSGKRTGDQPQH TRBV6-1 13
ASSLTGQKIYEQY TRBV5-1 13
AWILGGLLSNQPQH TRBV30 14
ASSPTGSPTDTQY TRBV18 13
ASSYSTGGGYGYT TRBV6-5 13
ASSQQRGLARETQY TRBV4-3 14
ASSYSAGVGQETQY TRBV6-5 14
ASSQVNEKLF TRBV14 10
ATRRLAGAARGTDTQY TRBV15 16